The present entry profiles one TCR beta chain with its context. The antigen is undetermined. These data come from a study of cytotoxic CD8 clonotypes in ibrutinib-treated CLL. Background on the study: Collecting the response samples happened after a median 12 months of treatment, with a range of 6 to 36. Overall study results and limits: Sustained-remission and progressing patients diverged in sampling times.

The intended depth for sequencing was 1 in 200,000 to 1 in 1 million T cells. Produced via immunoSEQ multiplex PCR; TCRdb's table is partial and in-frame only. The sample gives about 97,000 clones, roughly three quarters of which show up once; under 30% is in the top ten. This clonotype was sampled from a human donor with chronic lymphocytic leukemia. The material was PBMCs, obtained after 24 months of ibrutinib treatment.

CDR3 loop: CASTDRPYSNQPQHF. CDR3 bases: TGTGCCAGCACAGACAGGCCCTATAGCAATCAGCCCCAGCATTTT. The V and J genes are TRBV19 and TRBJ1-5; maybe TRBD1 (6 bases). CDR3 length equals 15 residues. Germline V gene sequence: CDR1 LNHDA, CDR2 SQIVND (reference sequence). V was cut by 9 bases and J by 0 bases, with 15 bases left in between.